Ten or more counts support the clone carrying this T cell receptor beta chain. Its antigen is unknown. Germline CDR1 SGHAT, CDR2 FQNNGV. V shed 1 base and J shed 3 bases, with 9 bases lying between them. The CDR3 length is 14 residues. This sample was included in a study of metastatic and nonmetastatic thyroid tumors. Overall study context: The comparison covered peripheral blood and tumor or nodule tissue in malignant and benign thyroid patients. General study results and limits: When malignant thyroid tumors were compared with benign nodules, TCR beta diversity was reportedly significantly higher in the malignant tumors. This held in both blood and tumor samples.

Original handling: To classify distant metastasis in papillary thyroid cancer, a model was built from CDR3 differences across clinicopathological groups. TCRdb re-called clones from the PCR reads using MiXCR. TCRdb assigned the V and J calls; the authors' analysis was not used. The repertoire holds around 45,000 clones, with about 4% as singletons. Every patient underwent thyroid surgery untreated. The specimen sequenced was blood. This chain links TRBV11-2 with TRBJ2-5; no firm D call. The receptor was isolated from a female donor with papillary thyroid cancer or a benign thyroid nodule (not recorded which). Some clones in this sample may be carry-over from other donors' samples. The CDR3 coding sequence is TGTGCCAGCAGCTTAGTGCCCCAAGAAGAGACCCAGTACTTC. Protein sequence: CASSLVPQEETQYF.